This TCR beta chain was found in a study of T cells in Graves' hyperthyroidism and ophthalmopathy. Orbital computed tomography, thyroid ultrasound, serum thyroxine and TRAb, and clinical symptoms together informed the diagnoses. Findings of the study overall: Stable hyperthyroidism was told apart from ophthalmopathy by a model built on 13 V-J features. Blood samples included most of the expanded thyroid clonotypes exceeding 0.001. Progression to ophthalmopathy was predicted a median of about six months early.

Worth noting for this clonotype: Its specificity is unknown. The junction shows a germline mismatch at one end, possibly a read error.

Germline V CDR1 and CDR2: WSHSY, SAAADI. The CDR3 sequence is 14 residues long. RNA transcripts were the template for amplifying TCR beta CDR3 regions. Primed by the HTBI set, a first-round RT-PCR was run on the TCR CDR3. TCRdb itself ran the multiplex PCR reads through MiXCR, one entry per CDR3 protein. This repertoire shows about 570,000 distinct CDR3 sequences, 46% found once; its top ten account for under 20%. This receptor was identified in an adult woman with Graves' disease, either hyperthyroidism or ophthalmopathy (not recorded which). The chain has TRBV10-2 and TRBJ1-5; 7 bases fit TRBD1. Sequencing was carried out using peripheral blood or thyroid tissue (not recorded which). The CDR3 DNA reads TGTGCCAGCAAGGGGGCAGGGAACAATCAGCCCCAGCATTTT. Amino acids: CASKGAGNNQPQHF.